This entry lists 18 T cell receptor beta chains sequenced from one sample in a study of blood T cell repertoires in COVID-19. TCRdb keeps only in-frame clones here, not all; method: immunoSEQ multiplex PCR. Of 200,000 to 250,000 clones detected, roughly 94% appear once; the ten largest clones hold around 1.2%. The specimen was peripheral blood. The receptor source for this set is a man aged 25 to 40 with acute or convalescent COVID-19.

On this clone: The junction shows a germline mismatch at one end, possibly a read error. This rearrangement joins TRBV7-7 to TRBJ1-1, with D maybe TRBD1 (6 bases). This CDR3 has 14 amino acids. The germline V gene encodes CDR1 SSHAT and CDR2 FNYEAQ (reference sequence). The CDR3 sequence is CASSPGEIYTEAFF. In DNA form, the CDR3 reads TGTGCTAGCAGCCCAGGGGAGATCTACACTGAAGCTTTCTTT.

The rearrangement uses TRBV7-9 and TRBJ1-2, with a tentative D call TRBD1 (6 bases). Germline V CDR1 and CDR2: SEHNR, FQNEAQ (reference sequence). Trimming took off 4 bases at V and 5 bases at J, with 20 bases between the two ends. CDR3 length: 16 amino acids. The CDR3 loop is CASSSWTAGEFYGYTF. The CDR3 DNA reads TGTGCCAGCAGCTCCTGGACCGCAGGGGAGTTTTATGGCTACACCTTC.

V gene TRBV19 combines with J gene TRBJ2-7, with D possibly TRBD1 on 5 matching bases. V was clipped by 3 bases and J by 3 bases, with 9 bases between them. Germline CDR1 and CDR2: LNHDA and SQIVND (reference sequence). This CDR3 contains 13 residues. In DNA form, the CDR3 reads TGTGCCAGTAGTATCGATCAGGGCTACGAGCAGTACTTC. Translating gives CASSIDQGYEQYF. Using reference TRBV19 and TRBJ2-7 for the parts outside the CDR3, the full variable domain is DGGITQSPKYLFRKEGQNVTLSCEQNLNHDAMYWYRQDPGQGLRLIYYSQIVNDFQKGDIAEGYSVSREKKESFPLTVTSAQKNPTAFYLCASSIDQGYEQYFGPGTRLTVT.

The chain links TRBV12-5 to TRBJ2-2, with TRBD1 matching over 10 bases. The CDR3 loop spans 16 amino acids. V dropped 6 bases and J dropped 7; count of bases not matched to a gene: 11. In germline, CDR1 is LGHNT, CDR2 FRNRAP. CDR3 in DNA: TGTGCTAGTGGACCGTCCGCGACAGGGGGCTTCGGGGAGCTGTTTTTT. This gives the protein CASGPSATGGFGELFF. The full variable domain, its missing parts supplied by reference TRBV12-5 and TRBJ2-2, is DARVTQTPRHKVTEMGQEVTMRCQPILGHNTVFWYRQTMMQGLELLAYFRNRAPLDDSGMPKDRFSAEMPDATLATLKIQPSEPRDSAVYFCASGPSATGGFGELFFGEGSRLTVL.

The chain employs TRBV5-1 and TRBJ2-5; TRBD2 matches 13 bases. Trimming cost V 2 bases and J 3 bases; bases outside gene matches: 7. Germline lookup yields CDR1 SGHRS and CDR2 YFSETQ. CDR3 length: 17 amino acids. The CDR3 DNA reads TGCGCCAGCAGCTTCGACACTAGCGGGGGGGCCAAAGAGACCCAGTACTTC. Protein sequence: CASSFDTSGGAKETQYF.

V usage is TRBV19 and J usage is TRBJ2-2; D is possibly TRBD1 (5 bases). The V gene lost 2 bases and the J gene lost 1 base, with 17 bases spanning the gap. Germline V gene lookup returns CDR1 LNHDA and CDR2 SQIVND (reference sequence). There are 18 residues in the CDR3. CDR3 in DNA: TGTGCCAGTAGTATAAGGGCGCTAAGGCAGGGGAACACCGGGGAGCTGTTTTTT. As protein: CASSIRALRQGNTGELFF.

In its sample, this clone was seen once. The chain combines TRBV30 with TRBJ2-1; 12 bases map to TRBD2. The junction had 10 bases not matched to a gene; V was cut back by 4 bases and J by 9 bases. The CDR3 consists of 15 residues. Germline V gene lookup returns CDR1 GTSNPN and CDR2 SVGIG (reference sequence). CDR3 nucleotide sequence: TGTGCCTGGACCCCAGGGTCTAGCGGGAGGGGTGAGCAGTTCTTC. Amino acids: CAWTPGSSGRGEQFF.

V and J are TRBV15 and TRBJ1-1, with D unresolved. The length of the CDR3 is 13 residues. With 0 bases removed from V and 5 bases from J, the gap between germline ends came to 7 bases. CDR1 and CDR2 from the germline V gene are LNHNV and YYDKDF (reference sequence). CDR3 sequence (DNA): TGTGCCACCAGCAGAGAATCCGGGACTGAAGCTTTCTTT. It specifies CATSRESGTEAFF.

The chain recombines TRBV2 with TRBJ1-6, with D uncertain. With 4 bases removed from V and 10 bases from J, the gap between germline ends came to 14 bases. This CDR3 contains 14 residues. The germline V gene encodes CDR1 SNHLY and CDR2 FYNNEI. The CDR3 DNA reads TGTGCCAGCAGTGCCCTCGAGGGTATGTCACCCCTCCACTTT. Protein product: CASSALEGMSPLHF.

The V and J genes are TRBV5-6 and TRBJ2-1; 10 bases agree with TRBD1. Germline assignment: CDR1 SGHDT and CDR2 YYEEEE. Trimming took 2 bases from V and 7 from J; bases not matched to a gene: 9. The CDR3 is made up of 16 amino acids. CDR3 in amino acids: CASSFGGTGAGNEQFF. CDR3 coding DNA: TGTGCCAGCAGCTTCGGAGGGACAGGGGCTGGGAATGAGCAGTTCTTC.

J is TRBJ2-7 and V is TRBV5-4, with 8 positions matching TRBD1. The CDR3 loop spans 16 amino acids. J gave up 4 bases and V 0 bases, and 9 bases lay outside the gene matches. CDR1 is SGHNT, CDR2 YYREEE, per germline (reference sequence). As DNA, the CDR3 is TGTGCCAGCAGCTTGGCCGGGGGACAGGTTCGGTACGAGCAGTACTTC. The encoded protein is CASSLAGGQVRYEQYF.

The V gene is TRBV19, the J gene TRBJ2-1, with 8 bases matching TRBD1. Germline V gene lookup returns CDR1 LNHDA and CDR2 SQIVND (reference sequence). CDR3 length: 14 amino acids. Trimming removed 3 bases from V and 12 bases from J; junction bases left unmatched: 10. CDR3 protein: CASSMGTGAKGQFF. The CDR3 DNA is TGTGCCAGTAGTATGGGGACAGGCGCAAAGGGGCAGTTCTTC.

The rearrangement links TRBV27 to TRBJ2-7, with 11 bases lining up with TRBD1. Germline V gene data show CDR1 as MNHEY and CDR2 as SMNVEV (reference sequence). The CDR3 has 14 amino acids. After removal of 5 bases from V and 5 bases from J, the junction contained 5 bases not matched to a gene. CDR3 coding DNA: TGTGCCAGCAGTGCCCGGACAGGGGGCGACGAGCAGTACTTC. This gives the protein CASSARTGGDEQYF.

The chain uses TRBV3-1 (or the pseudogene TRBV3-2) and TRBJ2-5; a possible D gene is TRBD1 (5 bases). This CDR3 has 16 amino acids. Trimming removed 0 bases from V and 0 bases from J, with 11 bases in between. Per the germline V gene, CDR1 is LGHDT and CDR2 is YNNKEL (reference sequence). The CDR3 region is CASSQEWGWDQETQYF. For the CDR3, the DNA is TGTGCCAGCAGCCAAGAATGGGGCTGGGACCAAGAGACCCAGTACTTC.

A note on this clone: Other DNA sequences in the same sample also yield this CDR3. V usage is TRBV3-1 (or the pseudogene TRBV3-2) and J usage is TRBJ1-2; a weak D match, TRBD1 (6 bases). Between the trimmed V and J ends, which lost 1 base and 2 bases, there was a span of 11 bases. Germline CDR1 reads LGHDT; CDR2 reads YNNKEL (reference sequence). There are 15 residues in the CDR3. CDR3 residues: CASSQAGGGNYGYTF. In nucleotides, the CDR3 is TGTGCCAGCAGCCAAGCCGGCGGGGGCAACTATGGCTACACCTTC.

This chain links TRBV5-1 with TRBJ2-7; possible D gene TRBD1, 5 bases. This CDR3 comprises 15 residues. From germline, CDR1 is SGHRS and CDR2 YFSETQ. Trimming took off 0 bases at V and 4 bases at J, with 14 bases between the two ends. CDR3 sequence reads: CASSLGSAGHYEQYF. CDR3 DNA sequence: TGCGCCAGCAGCTTGGGGTCCGCAGGGCATTACGAGCAGTACTTC. The full variable domain, with the rest looked up from reference TRBV5-1 and TRBJ2-7, is KAGVTQTPRYLIKTRGQQVTLSCSPISGHRSVSWYQQTPGQGLQFLFEYFSETQRNKGNFPGRFSGRQFSNSRSEMNVSTLELGDSALYLCASSLGSAGHYEQYFGPGTRLTVT.

The chain employs TRBV2 and TRBJ1-1; 8 bases line up with TRBD1. Germline V gene data show CDR1 as SNHLY and CDR2 as FYNNEI. Losses at the gene ends were 6 bases for V and 5 bases for J; bases not matched to a gene: 8. The CDR3 extends over 14 amino acids. The CDR3 DNA sequence: TGTGCCAGCAGCTCGGACAGGGTAAGAACTGAAGCTTTCTTT. This codes for CASSSDRVRTEAFF.

This sequence joins TRBV18 and TRBJ1-1; D might be TRBD1 (5 bases). V lost 2 bases, J lost 3 bases, and 7 bases lay in between. The length of the CDR3 is 13 residues. Germline loops: CDR1 KGHSH, CDR2 LQKENI. CDR3 nucleotide sequence: TGTGCCAGCTCACCAGGGGCCCACACTGAAGCTTTCTTT. Translated, it gives CASSPGAHTEAFF.